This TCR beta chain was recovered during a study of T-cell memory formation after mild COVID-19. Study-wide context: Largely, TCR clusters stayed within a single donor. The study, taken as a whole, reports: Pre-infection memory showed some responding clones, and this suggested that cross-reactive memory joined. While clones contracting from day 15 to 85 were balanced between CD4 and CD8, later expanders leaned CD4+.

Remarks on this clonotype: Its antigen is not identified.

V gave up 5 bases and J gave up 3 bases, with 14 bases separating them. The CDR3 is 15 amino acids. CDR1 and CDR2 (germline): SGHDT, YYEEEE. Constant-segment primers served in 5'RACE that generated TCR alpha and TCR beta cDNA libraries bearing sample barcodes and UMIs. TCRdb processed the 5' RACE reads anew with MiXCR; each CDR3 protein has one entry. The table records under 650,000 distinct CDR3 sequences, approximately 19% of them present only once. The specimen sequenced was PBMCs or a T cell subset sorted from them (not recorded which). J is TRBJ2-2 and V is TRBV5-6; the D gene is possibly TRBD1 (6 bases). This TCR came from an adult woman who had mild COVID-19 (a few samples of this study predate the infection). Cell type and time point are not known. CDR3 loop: CASRAQGRDTGELFF. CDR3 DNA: TGTGCCAGCAGGGCACAGGGAAGGGACACCGGGGAGCTGTTTTTT.